This entry lists 9 T cell receptor beta chains sequenced from one sample in a study of blood T cell repertoires in COVID-19 (TCRdb year 2020). Library prep was done by the immunoSEQ multiplex PCR assay. The clones in this table, taken by TCRdb from immuneACCESS, are in-frame only. Not every clone is retained; where verified, under half of the shortfall comes from an unresolved V gene, and the cause of the rest is unknown. The sample table shows around 81,000 clones, and 70% to 85% are seen once. The ten top clones hold around 13% of the sample. The sample taken for sequencing was peripheral blood. Receptor source: a human donor in a cohort sampled during active COVID-19.

The chain carries TRBV10-3 and TRBJ1-1; 7 bases are a match to TRBD1. J gave up 0 bases and V 11 bases, and 9 bases lay outside the gene matches. Germline V gene sequence: CDR1 ENHRY, CDR2 SYGVKD. CDR3 length: 14 amino acids. CDR3 in amino acids: CAARQGPLNTEAFF. CDR3 DNA sequence: TGTGCCGCCCGACAGGGCCCCTTGAACACTGAAGCTTTCTTT.

The gene calls are TRBV12-1 and TRBJ2-2; the D segment call TRBD2 is taken from the table without a DNA check. TRBV12-1 is deemed a pseudogene. This CDR3 comprises 17 residues. CDR3 DNA sequence: TGTGCCAGCAGCTCTACTTTTCACCCCCGAGGGACCGGGGAGCTGTTTTTT. Its protein is CASSSTFHPRGTGELFF.

The V gene is TRBV12-5, the J gene TRBJ1-2, with D possibly being TRBD1 (6 bases). There are 13 residues in the CDR3. V shed 5 bases and J shed 4 bases, with 11 bases lying between them. The germline gives CDR1 LGHNT, CDR2 FRNRAP. This chain's CDR3 is CASGLGQSYGYTF. The CDR3 nucleotides read TGTGCTAGTGGTCTCGGACAGTCCTATGGCTACACCTTC. The entire variable domain, with the rest obtained from reference TRBV12-5 and TRBJ1-2, is as follows: DARVTQTPRHKVTEMGQEVTMRCQPILGHNTVFWYRQTMMQGLELLAYFRNRAPLDDSGMPKDRFSAEMPDATLATLKIQPSEPRDSAVYFCASGLGQSYGYTFGSGTRLTVV.

The chain has TRBV11-3 and TRBJ2-1, with a weak D call TRBD2 (6 bases). Germline CDR1 and CDR2: SGHNT and YENEEA. The CDR3 is made up of 16 amino acids. Trimming cost V 5 bases and J 7 bases, with 21 bases left between them. For the CDR3, the DNA is TGTGCCAGCAGCCAACGGGGATTTACCGGGGGAAATGAGCAGTTCTTC. Residues: CASSQRGFTGGNEQFF.

The DNA of the CDR3 is TGTGCCAGCAGGCAGGATGAAAACATTCAGTACTTC. Protein product: CASRQDENIQYF. This chain links TRBV2 with TRBJ2-4; D is unresolved. CDR1 and CDR2 (germline): SNHLY, FYNNEI. The CDR3 consists of 12 residues. Trimming took 6 bases from V and 5 from J, leaving 8 bases between them. The full variable domain, rest sourced from reference TRBV2 and TRBJ2-4, is EPEVTQTPSHQVTQMGQEVILRCVPISNHLYFYWYRQILGQKVEFLVSFYNNEISEKSEIFDDQFSVERPDGSNFTLKIRSTKLEDSAMYFCASRQDENIQYFGAGTRLSVL.

This rearrangement joins TRBV28 to TRBJ1-1; perhaps TRBD1 as D (5 bases). Germline V gene data show CDR1 as MDHEN and CDR2 as SYDVKM. CDR3 length: 15 residues. V was pared by 2 bases and J by 0 bases, with 10 bases between. The CDR3: CASSLRTHMNTEAFF. CDR3 bases: TGTGCCAGCAGTTTAAGGACACATATGAACACTGAAGCTTTCTTT. Combining the CDR3 with reference TRBV28 and TRBJ1-1 gives the whole variable domain DVKVTQSSRYLVKRTGEKVFLECVQDMDHENMFWYRQDPGLGLRLIYFSYDVKMKEKGDIPEGYSVSREKKERFSLILESASTNQTSMYLCASSLRTHMNTEAFFGQGTRLTVV.

The chain is built from TRBV20-1 and TRBJ1-1, with D possibly matching TRBD1 (5 bases). CDR1 is DFQATT and CDR2 is SNEGSKA in the germline V gene (reference sequence). Trimming stripped 3 bases from V and 5 bases from J, with 7 bases between. This CDR3 region has 11 residues. For the CDR3, the DNA is TGCAGTGCTAGTTCAGGGACTGAAGCTTTCTTT. It yields the protein CSASSGTEAFF.

V and J are TRBV12-3 or TRBV12-4 and TRBJ1-2; D is unresolved. V gave up 3 bases and J gave up 8 bases, with 13 bases separating them. This CDR3 has 13 residues. CDR3 coding DNA: TGTGCCAGCAGTTTCCACGGGTCGGGGGGCTACACCTTC. Translation: CASSFHGSGGYTF.

This clone was detected only once. J is TRBJ2-7 and V is TRBV6-1, with 7 bases lining up with TRBD1. The V gene end was trimmed by 0 bases and the J gene end by 4 bases; junction bases not matched to a gene: 15. The V gene's germline CDR1 is MNHNS and CDR2 SASEGT. The CDR3 length is 18 residues. CDR3 protein: CASSEASPGTDILYEQYF. The CDR3 DNA follows: TGTGCCAGCAGTGAAGCGAGTCCCGGGACAGACATTCTTTACGAGCAGTACTTC.